The sequence of this T cell receptor (beta chain) was determined in a study of a mutant IDH1 vaccine in newly diagnosed glioma. Looking at the study overall: Patients had received radiotherapy, temozolomide, or both previously, most receiving both. V12 corresponded to week 35 and V13 to week 47.

CDR3 size: 16 residues. The ends lost 5 bases at V and 7 bases at J; junction bases unmatched: 12. CDR1 and CDR2 from the germline V gene are SNHLY and FYNNEI. TCRdb keeps only in-frame clones here, not all; method: immunoSEQ multiplex PCR. The sample includes some 60,000 clones, 81% seen only once; the top ten take roughly 5.7%. Time point of the sample: week 35, safety follow-up. Vaccine doses each comprised 300 ug of mutant IDH1 20-mer peptide, with topical imiquimod. All eight of the vaccinations patients received fell in weeks 1, 3, 5, 7, 11, 15, 19 and 23. As to this clone: What it binds is unknown.

Study observations and caveats: There seemed to be no relation between pseudoprogression and changes in top peripheral T cell clonotypes.

The clonotype originates from a man aged 40-49 years with glioma. This specimen consisted of PBMCs, obtained from a glioma patient whose treatment included an IDH1 peptide vaccine. This chain uses TRBV2 with TRBJ2-3; TRBD2 agrees at 10 bases. In DNA form, the CDR3 reads TGTGCCAGCAGTCCCCGGACTAGCGGCGTTATACATACGCAGTATTTT. This codes for CASSPRTSGVIHTQYF.